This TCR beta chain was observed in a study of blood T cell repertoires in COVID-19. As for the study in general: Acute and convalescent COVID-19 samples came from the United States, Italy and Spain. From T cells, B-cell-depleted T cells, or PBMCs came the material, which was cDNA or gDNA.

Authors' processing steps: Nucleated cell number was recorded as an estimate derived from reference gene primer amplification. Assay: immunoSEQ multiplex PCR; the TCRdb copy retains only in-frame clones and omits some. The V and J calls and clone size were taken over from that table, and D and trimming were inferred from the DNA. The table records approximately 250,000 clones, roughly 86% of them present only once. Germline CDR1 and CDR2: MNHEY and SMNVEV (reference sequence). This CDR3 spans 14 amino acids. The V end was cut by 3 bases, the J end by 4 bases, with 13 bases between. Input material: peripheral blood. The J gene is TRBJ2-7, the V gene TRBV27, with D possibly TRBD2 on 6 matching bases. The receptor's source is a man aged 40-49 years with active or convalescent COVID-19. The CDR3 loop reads CASSFGGPLYEQYF. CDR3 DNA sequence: TGTGCCAGCAGTTTCGGGGGACCCTTATACGAGCAGTACTTC.